This passage covers 24 T cell receptor beta chains from one sample sequenced in a study of CD8 T cells in Susac syndrome. Random hexamers primed reverse transcription of roughly 0.5 to 1 ug RNA. TCRdb ran MiXCR on the immunoSEQ multiplex PCR reads and lists one entry per CDR3 protein. In the table there are 150,000 to 200,000 distinct CDR3 sequences, approximately 93% of which are singletons. Sequencing was done on a sample of CD4+ T cells from PBMCs. These receptors came from a human donor with multiple sclerosis.

This clonotype was detected only once. V is TRBV20-1 and J is TRBJ2-3; no clear D. The V gene's germline CDR1 is DFQATT and CDR2 SNEGSKA (reference sequence). This CDR3 spans 13 amino acids. V was cut by 0 bases and J by 2 bases, with 6 bases left in between. The chain's CDR3 is CSARDEATDTQYF. CDR3 nucleotide sequence: TGCAGTGCTAGAGATGAGGCCACAGATACGCAGTATTTT.

This chain connects TRBV5-1 to TRBJ1-2; weak D call: TRBD1 (5 bases). The CDR3 totals 14 residues. Germline V CDR1 and CDR2: SGHRS, YFSETQ. The V gene lost 0 bases and the J gene lost 4 bases, with 10 bases spanning the gap. This CDR3 is CASSLGQSPYGYTF. The DNA of the CDR3 is TGCGCCAGCAGCTTGGGACAGTCCCCCTATGGCTACACCTTC.

This rearrangement joins TRBV4-1 to TRBJ2-1; 9 positions match TRBD1. J gave up 2 bases and V 1 base, and 3 bases lay outside the gene matches. The CDR3 is 16 residues long. Germline V lookup: CDR1 MGHRA, CDR2 YSYEKL. The CDR3 loop is CASSQAGTGPYNEQFF. In DNA form, the CDR3 reads TGCGCCAGCAGCCAAGCCGGGACAGGGCCCTACAATGAGCAGTTCTTC.

The V and J genes are TRBV6-2 or TRBV6-3 and TRBJ2-2; D is uncertain. The CDR3 is 13 residues long. Trimming pared 6 bases from V and 6 bases from J, leaving 11 bases between. The V gene's germline CDR1 is MNHEY and CDR2 SVGEGT. DNA for the CDR3: TGTGCCAGCAGGTCCCCCCCCTCCGGGGAGCTGTTTTTT. This codes for CASRSPPSGELFF.

The chain has TRBV20-1 and TRBJ2-5, with 10 bases that match TRBD2. The CDR3 extends over 12 amino acids. The V segment lost 2 bases and the J segment 8 bases; nucleotides outside the gene matches: 2. Germline V lookup: CDR1 DFQATT, CDR2 SNEGSKA (reference sequence). The CDR3 sequence is CSARTSGATQYF. In DNA, the CDR3 is TGCAGTGCTAGAACTAGCGGGGCCACCCAGTACTTC.

The chain uses TRBV19 and TRBJ1-5; D uncertain. Germline CDR1 reads LNHDA; CDR2 reads SQIVND (reference sequence). The length of the CDR3 is 16 residues. V lost 5 bases to trimming and J lost 3 bases, with 17 bases between them. The chain's CDR3 is CASSSLLEGSNQPQHF. The CDR3, as DNA: TGTGCCAGTAGTTCCCTCTTGGAGGGTTCCAATCAGCCCCAGCATTTT.

The chain couples TRBV5-1 to TRBJ2-7; 10 positions agree with TRBD2. Trimming removed 6 bases from V and 1 base from J; junction bases left unmatched: 4. The V gene's germline CDR1 is SGHRS and CDR2 YFSETQ. The CDR3 loop spans 14 amino acids. CDR3 residues: CASNSGLASYEQYF. The CDR3, as DNA: TGCGCCAGCAACTCGGGACTAGCGTCCTACGAGCAGTACTTC.

The CDR3 nucleotides read TGCGCCAGCAGTCAAAATAGGTTACGAGGAAACACCATATATTTT. Translated, it gives CASSQNRLRGNTIYF. The chain combines TRBV23-1 with TRBJ1-3; D remains unclear. TRBV23-1 is flagged as an ORF with uncertain function. The CDR3 runs to 15 residues. Trimming stripped 2 bases from V and 4 bases from J, with 12 bases between.

V usage is TRBV3-1 and J usage is TRBJ2-5, with a tentative D call TRBD1 (6 bases). This CDR3 has 14 residues. Germline lookup yields CDR1 LGHDT and CDR2 YNNKEL (reference sequence). The germline V and J ends were trimmed by 0 bases and 5 bases, with 10 bases remaining between them. The CDR3 loop is CASSQERGGETQYF. Written as DNA, the CDR3 is TGTGCCAGCAGCCAAGAACGTGGGGGCGAGACCCAGTACTTC.

The genes are TRBV2 and TRBJ1-1; D unresolved. The CDR3 consists of 15 residues. The germline V and J ends were trimmed by 7 bases and 0 bases, with 15 bases remaining between them. CDR1 is SNHLY and CDR2 is FYNNEI in the germline V gene. DNA of the CDR3: TGTGCCAGCACAAAGACGGCCTTCATGAACACTGAAGCTTTCTTT. It translates to CASTKTAFMNTEAFF.

This chain joins TRBV5-1 and TRBJ2-2; D is possibly TRBD1 or TRBD2 (5 bases each). This CDR3 is 15 amino acids long. Germline assignment: CDR1 SGHRS and CDR2 YFSETQ. Trimming stripped 7 bases from V and 3 bases from J, with 16 bases between. The CDR3 bases are TGCGCCAGCGCCATGGGGGTAAGCCACACCGGGGAGCTGTTTTTT. Its protein product is CASAMGVSHTGELFF.

The chain links TRBV7-9 to TRBJ2-7; tentatively, D is TRBD1 (8 bases). The CDR3 is 14 amino acids. V shed 5 bases and J shed 2 bases, with 13 bases lying between them. Germline V CDR1 and CDR2: SEHNR, FQNEAQ (reference sequence). The CDR3 here is CASSPQGGAYEQYF. CDR3 sequence (DNA): TGTGCCAGCAGCCCACAGGGGGGGGCCTACGAGCAGTACTTC.

The gene calls are TRBV2 and TRBJ2-3; weak D call: TRBD2 (5 bases). Germline V gives CDR1 SNHLY, CDR2 FYNNEI. This CDR3 has 13 amino acids. V gave up 10 bases and J gave up 2 bases, with 13 bases separating them. CDR3 sequence: CANTSGYTDTQYF. In DNA form, the CDR3 reads TGTGCCAACACAAGCGGTTACACAGATACGCAGTATTTT.

The chain recombines TRBV20-1 with TRBJ2-1, with 9 positions matching TRBD2. The CDR3 has 16 amino acids. The trim removed 2 bases at V and 8 bases at J, leaving 13 bases unmatched. Germline V gene sequence: CDR1 DFQATT, CDR2 SNEGSKA (reference sequence). In DNA, the CDR3 is TGCAGTGCTAGAAGAGCGGGAGGCGGGGGACGGGATGAGCAGTTCTTC. As protein: CSARRAGGGGRDEQFF.

V and J are TRBV11-2 and TRBJ1-2; D is undetermined. Germline V lookup: CDR1 SGHAT, CDR2 FQNNGV. V dropped 5 bases and J dropped 11 bases, with 15 bases sitting between them. This CDR3 contains 12 residues. The CDR3 loop is CASSPLTTGYTF. In nucleotides, the CDR3 is TGTGCCAGCAGCCCGTTGACCACGGGGTACACCTTC.

This clonotype was counted a single time. The V and J genes are TRBV20-1 and TRBJ2-1; D unclear. The V end was cut by 4 bases, the J end by 7 bases, with 17 bases between. CDR3 size: 14 residues. The germline gives CDR1 DFQATT, CDR2 SNEGSKA (reference sequence). The chain's CDR3 is CSAKVGPVGNEQFF. CDR3 coding DNA: TGCAGTGCTAAAGTGGGCCCGGTGGGAAATGAGCAGTTCTTC.

The chain uses TRBV6-6 and TRBJ1-5, with D possibly matching TRBD1 (6 bases). The CDR3 runs to 13 residues. The germline V gene encodes CDR1 MNHNY and CDR2 SVGAGI (reference sequence). Trimming shortened V by 3 bases and J by 7 bases, and 10 bases separated the two germline ends. DNA of the CDR3: TGTGCCAGCAGTTATGAGGGGGAACAGCCCCAGCATTTT. It encodes CASSYEGEQPQHF.

This clonotype was counted once. The chain carries TRBV5-1 and TRBJ2-7; 10 nucleotides match TRBD1. The CDR3 has 14 amino acids. Germline V gene data show CDR1 as SGHRS and CDR2 as YFSETQ. V lost 2 bases, J lost 4 bases, and 3 bases stayed unmatched. CDR3 region: CASSFGTGAYEQYF. The CDR3 DNA follows: TGCGCCAGCAGCTTCGGGACAGGGGCGTACGAGCAGTACTTC.

The V call is TRBV19, the J call TRBJ2-7; no clear D gene. Trimming shortened V by 10 bases and J by 9 bases, and 16 bases separated the two germline ends. This CDR3 has 11 residues. CDR1 and CDR2 from the germline V gene are LNHDA and SQIVND (reference sequence). Here the CDR3 reads CATRHRHGQYF. In DNA form, the CDR3 reads TGTGCCACCCGACACCGGCACGGGCAGTACTTC.

The rearrangement links TRBV27 to TRBJ1-5; tentatively, D is TRBD1 (6 bases). Deletions cut 5 bases from V and 7 bases from J, with 15 bases between. Germline V lookup: CDR1 MNHEY, CDR2 SMNVEV (reference sequence). This CDR3 is built from 14 residues. The CDR3 region is CASSGLQGNQPQHF. The CDR3 bases are TGTGCCAGCAGTGGGCTTCAGGGGAACCAGCCCCAGCATTTT.

This chain connects TRBV14 to TRBJ1-1, with D possibly TRBD1 on 5 matching bases. V was cut by 4 bases and J by 5 bases, with 8 bases left in between. Germline-derived CDR1 and CDR2 are SGHDN and FVKESK. The length of the CDR3 is 12 residues. CDR3 loop: CASSPEGTEAFF. CDR3 nucleotide sequence: TGTGCCAGCAGCCCCGAGGGGACTGAAGCTTTCTTT.

The gene calls are TRBV5-6 and TRBJ2-1; 7 nucleotides agree with TRBD1. The CDR3 spans 14 residues. Germline V lookup: CDR1 SGHDT, CDR2 YYEEEE. The junction had 5 bases not matched to a gene; V was cut back by 3 bases and J by 5 bases. The CDR3 bases are TGTGCCAGCAGCTCGACAGGGCTCGACAATGAGCAGTTCTTC. This codes for CASSSTGLDNEQFF.

The chain carries TRBV4-1 and TRBJ1-2; D ambiguous. CDR1 MGHRA and CDR2 YSYEKL come from the germline V gene. CDR3 length: 17 residues. Trimming left V 0 bases short and J 4 bases short, with 18 bases between. The CDR3 DNA sequence: TGCGCCAGCAGCCAAGAAGGTCCTCCACCGTTCCCCTATGGCTACACCTTC. Its protein product is CASSQEGPPPFPYGYTF.

This clonotype was seen once. This chain joins TRBV4-1 and TRBJ1-2, with 8 bases matching TRBD1. CDR3 size: 16 residues. Germline V gene sequence: CDR1 MGHRA, CDR2 YSYEKL. V dropped 4 bases and J dropped 8; count of bases not matched to a gene: 15. DNA of the CDR3: TGCGCCAGCAGCCGAGAGACAGGGGCGAGGCAGGCGGGCTACACCTTC. Protein product: CASSRETGARQAGYTF.